This T cell receptor (beta chain) was identified in a study of CD8+CD57+ T cells in acquired aplastic anemia. Study-wide background: Average DNA yield from sorted CD4+ and CD8+ cells was about 3 ug. Study-wide findings and caveats: Patients showed no significant difference from controls in CD8+ Simpson's diversity. Common to patients and controls were 25 to 30 CD8+ CDR3 sequences.

A word on this clonotype: Its cognate antigen is unknown.

V lost 5 bases to trimming and J lost 2 bases, with 7 bases between them. This CDR3 contains 13 residues. Germline values: CDR1 LNHDA, CDR2 SQIVND (reference sequence). Investigators profiled TCR beta VDJ and CDR3 from genomic DNA template. TCRdb itself ran the reads through MiXCR, one entry per CDR3 protein. The table has 300,000 or so distinct CDR3 sequences, 55% to 65% seen once. The source is a human donor with severe aplastic anemia or a healthy control (not recorded which). The sample was sorted CD4+, CD8+, or CD8+CD57+ T cells (not recorded which) from PBMCs. The genes are TRBV19 and TRBJ1-3; no reliable D call. The CDR3 spells CASSGVAGNTIYF. CDR3 DNA sequence: TGTGCCAGTAGTGGGGTTGCTGGAAACACCATATATTTT.